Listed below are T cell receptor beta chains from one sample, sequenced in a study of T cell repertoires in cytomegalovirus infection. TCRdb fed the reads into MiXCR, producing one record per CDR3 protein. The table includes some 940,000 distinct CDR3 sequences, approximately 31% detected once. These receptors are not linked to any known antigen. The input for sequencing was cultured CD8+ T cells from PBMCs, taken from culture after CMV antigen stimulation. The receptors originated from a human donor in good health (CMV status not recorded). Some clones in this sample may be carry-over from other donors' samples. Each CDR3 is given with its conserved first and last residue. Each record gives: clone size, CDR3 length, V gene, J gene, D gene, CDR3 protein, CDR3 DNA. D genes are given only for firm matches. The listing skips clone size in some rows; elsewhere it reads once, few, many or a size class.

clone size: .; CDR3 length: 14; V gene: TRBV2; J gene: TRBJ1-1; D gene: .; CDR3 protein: CASDRFGGDTEAFF; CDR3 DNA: TGTGCCAGCGATCGGTTTGGGGGAGACACTGAAGCTTTCTTT
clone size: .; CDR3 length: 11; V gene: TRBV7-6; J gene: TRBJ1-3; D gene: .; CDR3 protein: CVSSHGYTIYF; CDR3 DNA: TGTGTCAGCAGCCACGGGTACACCATATATTTT
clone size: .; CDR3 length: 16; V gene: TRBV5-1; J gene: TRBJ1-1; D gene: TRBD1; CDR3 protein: CASSPRDRYLNTEAFF; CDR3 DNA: TGCGCCAGCAGCCCCCGGGACAGGTATTTGAACACTGAAGCTTTCTTT
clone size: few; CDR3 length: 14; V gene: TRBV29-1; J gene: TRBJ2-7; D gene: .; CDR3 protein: CSVEEGRPSYEQYF; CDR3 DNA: TGCAGCGTTGAAGAAGGTAGACCTTCCTACGAGCAGTACTTC
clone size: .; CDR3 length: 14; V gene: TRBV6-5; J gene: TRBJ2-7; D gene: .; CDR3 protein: CASSYVAGSYEQYF; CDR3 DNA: TGTGCCAGCAGTTACGTGGCAGGGTCCTACGAGCAGTACTTC
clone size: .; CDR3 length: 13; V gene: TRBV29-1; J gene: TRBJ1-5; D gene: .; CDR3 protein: CSVGWGTDQPQHF; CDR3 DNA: TGCAGCGTTGGATGGGGCACCGATCAGCCCCAGCATTTT
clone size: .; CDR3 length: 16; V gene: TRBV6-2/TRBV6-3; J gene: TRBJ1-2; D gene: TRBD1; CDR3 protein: CASSFDRDRGDYGYTF; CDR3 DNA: TGTGCCAGCAGTTTCGACCGGGACAGGGGGGACTATGGCTACACCTTC
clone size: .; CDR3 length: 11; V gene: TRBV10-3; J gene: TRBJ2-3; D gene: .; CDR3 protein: CAIMGSVFQYF; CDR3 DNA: TGTGCCATCATGGGGTCGGTCTTTCAGTATTTT
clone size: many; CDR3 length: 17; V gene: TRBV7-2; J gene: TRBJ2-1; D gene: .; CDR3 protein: CASSKPGGRRSYNEQFF; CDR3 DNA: TGTGCCAGCAGCAAACCAGGGGGGCGCCGCTCCTACAATGAGCAGTTCTTC
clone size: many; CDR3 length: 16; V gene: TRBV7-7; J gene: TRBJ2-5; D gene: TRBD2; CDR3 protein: CASSPWTSGGRGAQYF; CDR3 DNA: TGTGCTAGCAGCCCCTGGACTAGCGGGGGGCGGGGGGCCCAGTACTTC
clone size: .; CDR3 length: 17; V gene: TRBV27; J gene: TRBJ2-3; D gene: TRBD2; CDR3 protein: CVSSSRVAGGSTDTQYF; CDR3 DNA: TGTGTCAGCAGTTCGCGGGTAGCGGGGGGTAGCACAGATACGCAGTATTTT
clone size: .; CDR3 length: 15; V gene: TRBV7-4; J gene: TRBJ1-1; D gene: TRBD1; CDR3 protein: CASSRDRGPITEAFF; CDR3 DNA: TGTGCCAGCAGCCGCGACAGGGGGCCGATCACTGAAGCTTTCTTT
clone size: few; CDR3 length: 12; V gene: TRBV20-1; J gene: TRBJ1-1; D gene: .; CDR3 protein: CSARVMGLEAFF; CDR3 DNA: TGCAGTGCTAGAGTTATGGGACTTGAAGCTTTCTTT
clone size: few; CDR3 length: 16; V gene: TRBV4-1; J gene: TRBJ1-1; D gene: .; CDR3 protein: CASSQDTILQNTEAFF; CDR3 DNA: TGCGCCAGCAGCCAAGATACGATCTTACAGAACACTGAAGCTTTCTTT
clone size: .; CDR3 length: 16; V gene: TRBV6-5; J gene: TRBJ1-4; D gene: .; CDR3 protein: CASSPQGLTTNEKLFF; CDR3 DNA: TGTGCCAGCAGTCCTCAGGGGCTTACGACTAATGAAAAACTGTTTTTT
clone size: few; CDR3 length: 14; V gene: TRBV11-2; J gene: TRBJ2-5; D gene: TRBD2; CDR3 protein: CASNFGRDTETQYF; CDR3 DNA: TGTGCCAGCAACTTCGGGAGGGATACCGAGACCCAGTACTTC